These T cell receptor beta chains were read from a single sample in a study of T cell responses to AZD1222 COVID-19 vaccine. Produced via immunoSEQ multiplex PCR; TCRdb's table is partial and in-frame only. This sample carries some 150,000 clones, around 85% of them seen once, and the ten largest clones take roughly 5.8%. The sample here was peripheral blood, taken on day 0 of MenACWY control vaccination. The receptors derive from an adult in good health. CDR3s include the opening cysteine and the closing phenylalanine or tryptophan. Each record gives: D gene, J gene, clone size, V gene, CDR3 DNA, CDR3 protein. D genes are given only for firm matches. Some rows mark clone size as missing; the rest say once, few, many or name a class of expanded clone.

>TRBD1|TRBJ1-1|once|TRBV6-5
TGTGCCAGCAGATCGGACAGGGGGCGAACTGAAGCTTTCTTT
CASRSDRGRTEAFF
>NA|TRBJ2-4|NA|TRBV9
TGTGCCAGCAGCCCGGGAAACATTCAGTACTTC
CASSPGNIQYF
>NA|TRBJ2-2|few|TRBV5-1
TGCGCCAGCAGCCCTAGGACAGCGAACACCGGGGAGCTGTTTTTT
CASSPRTANTGELFF
>TRBD2|TRBJ2-3|NA|TRBV6-2/TRBV6-3
TGTGCCAGCAGCTTGCTAGCGGGGGGGTCGTATTTT
CASSLLAGGSYF
>NA|TRBJ1-2|NA|TRBV24-1
TGTGCCACCAGTGACGGGCCCTATGGCTACACCTTC
CATSDGPYGYTF
>NA|TRBJ2-3|NA|TRBV12-3/TRBV12-4
TGTGCCAGCAGTCCAGGCGGATGGGATACGCAGTATTTT
CASSPGGWDTQYF
>TRBD1|TRBJ1-2|NA|TRBV29-1
TGCAGCGTTGATGCCCCGGACAGGGGGAATGGCTACACCTTC
CSVDAPDRGNGYTF
>NA|TRBJ2-1|NA|TRBV12-3/TRBV12-4
TGTGCCAGCAGTCTGTGGGAGCAGTTCTTC
CASSLWEQFF
>TRBD1|TRBJ1-5|NA|TRBV18
TGTGCCAGCTCACCAAAGGGACAGGGTGGCAATCAGCCCCAGCATTTT
CASSPKGQGGNQPQHF
>TRBD1|TRBJ2-3|NA|TRBV9
TGTGCCAGCAGCGTGGAACCGGGACAGGGGCCCCCGGGTGGAGATACGCAGTATTTT
CASSVEPGQGPPGGDTQYF
>NA|TRBJ1-1|NA|TRBV2
TGTGCCAGCATTAATGACCCGAACACTGAAGCTTTCTTT
CASINDPNTEAFF
>NA|TRBJ1-5|NA|TRBV7-9
TGTGCCAGCAGCTTAGTAGACGGGCCCCAGCATTTT
CASSLVDGPQHF
>TRBD2|TRBJ2-3|few|TRBV5-1
TGCGCCAGCAGCGTCGGGACTAGTCAAGATACGCAGTATTTT
CASSVGTSQDTQYF
>NA|TRBJ2-1|NA|TRBV11-3
TGTGCCAGCAGCTTAGCGGCTAGCAGTTTCTACAATGAGCAGTTCTTC
CASSLAASSFYNEQFF
>NA|TRBJ2-7|once|TRBV3-1/TRBV3-2
TGTGCCAGCAGCCGCGTGGGACCTCCGGGGCGTAGCGAGCAGTACTTC
CASSRVGPPGRSEQYF
>TRBD2|TRBJ2-5|NA|TRBV7-6
TGTGCCAGCAGCTTGATTGCTGGCGGGGGGTTCCAAGAGACCCAGTACTTC
CASSLIAGGGFQETQYF
>NA|TRBJ1-2|NA|TRBV2
TGTGCCAGCAAGGCAGCTAACTATGGCTACACCTTC
CASKAANYGYTF
>TRBD2|TRBJ2-7|NA|TRBV6-5
TGTGCCAGCAGGTCGCCTAGCGGGGCTGTGGGGGAGCAGTACTTC
CASRSPSGAVGEQYF
>TRBD1|TRBJ1-1|NA|TRBV2
TGTGCCAGCAGGGTCAGTGGGTTTACAGGGGGCGACACTGAAGCTTTCTTT
CASRVSGFTGGDTEAFF
>TRBD1|TRBJ1-2|NA|TRBV9
TGTGCCAGCAGCGCCCGAGGACAGGGTCGAAACTATGGCTACACCTTC
CASSARGQGRNYGYTF
>NA|TRBJ1-4|once|TRBV14
TGTGCCAGCAGCCCCGTCGGACCTCGCGAAAAACTGTTTTTT
CASSPVGPREKLFF
>TRBD2|TRBJ2-5|NA|TRBV6-2/TRBV6-3
TGTGCCAGCAGTTACCCCTCCGGGGGGGTCGAGGAGACCCAGTACTTC
CASSYPSGGVEETQYF
>TRBD1|TRBJ2-4|NA|TRBV5-4
TGTGCCAGCAGCTTGGGACAGGGCCCGGGGTCCAAAAACATTCAGTACTTC
CASSLGQGPGSKNIQYF
>NA|TRBJ2-5|NA|TRBV5-4
TGTGCCAGCAGCTTATTCCGGACAGAACCCGAAGAGACCCAGTACTTC
CASSLFRTEPEETQYF
>TRBD1|TRBJ1-1|NA|TRBV4-1
TGCGCCAGCAGCCAGCCTTACAGGGGGTCTAACACTGAAGCTTTCTTT
CASSQPYRGSNTEAFF
>NA|TRBJ1-1|NA|TRBV10-3
TGTGCCATCAGTGAAGGCAGACCATCGGGGTACACTGAAGCTTTCTTT
CAISEGRPSGYTEAFF
>TRBD2|TRBJ2-3|NA|TRBV7-2
TGTGCCAGCAGCTTAACTAGCGGGACGACAGATACGCAGTATTTT
CASSLTSGTTDTQYF
>TRBD2|TRBJ2-7|NA|TRBV5-1
TGCGCCAGCAGCACGGGGACTACCCAAGGCGAGCAGTACTTC
CASSTGTTQGEQYF
>NA|TRBJ1-2|NA|TRBV4-3
TGCGCCAGCAGCCAAGATCTTCGGACTGGGGGCTACACCTTC
CASSQDLRTGGYTF
>TRBD2|TRBJ2-2|NA|TRBV24-1
TGTGCCACCAGTGAAGCGGGACTAACCGGGGAGCTGTTTTTT
CATSEAGLTGELFF
>TRBD1|TRBJ2-7|NA|TRBV25-1
TGTGCCAGCAGTGGAGGACAGGGGGCCAAGTACTTC
CASSGGQGAKYF
>NA|TRBJ1-2|NA|TRBV4-3
TGCGCCAGCAGCCAAGATGGGGGGGGCGTTCACTATGGCTACACCTTC
CASSQDGGGVHYGYTF
>TRBD2|TRBJ2-3|NA|TRBV7-7
TGTGCTAGCAGCTTAGCGGGGGCGCTCACAGATACGCAGTATTTT
CASSLAGALTDTQYF
>NA|TRBJ1-1|NA|TRBV24-1
TGTGCCACCCAGAAGGGCTGGGACACTGAAGCTTTCTTT
CATQKGWDTEAFF
>TRBD1|TRBJ1-4|NA|TRBV6-1
TGTGCCAGCAGCCTACCGGGACAGGGGAATGAAAAACTGTTTTTT
CASSLPGQGNEKLFF
>NA|TRBJ2-1|NA|TRBV5-1
TGCGCCAGCAGCTTCACGGGGGCGGGTAATGAGCAGTTCTTC
CASSFTGAGNEQFF
>NA|TRBJ2-1|NA|TRBV15
TGTGCCACCAGCAGAGGGGGGCTCTCTGTCTACAATGAGCAGTTCTTC
CATSRGGLSVYNEQFF
>TRBD2|TRBJ2-3|NA|TRBV12-5
TGTGCTAGTGGGGTACTAGCGGGAGTTAGCACAGATACGCAGTATTTT
CASGVLAGVSTDTQYF
>NA|TRBJ2-7|NA|TRBV7-6
TGTGCCAGCAGCTTTTCGGGGGCGCGTACCCCCTACGAGCAGTACTTC
CASSFSGARTPYEQYF
>TRBD1|TRBJ1-2|NA|TRBV5-8
TGTGCCAGCAGCTTGGAGGGACAGCGAATTTATGGCTACACCTTC
CASSLEGQRIYGYTF
>TRBD1|TRBJ1-2|NA|TRBV6-5
TGTGCCAGCAGCCCGACAGGGGGACGAGGCTACACCTTC
CASSPTGGRGYTF
>NA|TRBJ1-1|once|TRBV19
TGTGCCAGTAGTATAGGACGGATTGAAGCTTTCTTT
CASSIGRIEAFF
>NA|TRBJ1-5|NA|TRBV16
TGTGCCAGCAGCCAATATGGGATCCGCAATCAGCCCCAGCATTTT
CASSQYGIRNQPQHF
>NA|TRBJ1-2|NA|TRBV5-6
TGTGCCAGCAGCTTGGGAGAGGTTTTCTATGGCTACACCTTC
CASSLGEVFYGYTF
>NA|TRBJ1-2|NA|TRBV18
TGTGCCAGCTCACCACCGCCAGGACAGCGGGGAGGCTACACCTTC
CASSPPPGQRGGYTF
>NA|TRBJ1-3|NA|TRBV2
TGTGCCAGCGGGTGGTCAGCTGGAAACACCATATATTTT
CASGWSAGNTIYF
>NA|TRBJ2-1|NA|TRBV11-3
TGTGCCAGCAGCTTAATAGCATCCGATGAGCAGTTCTTC
CASSLIASDEQFF
>TRBD2|TRBJ2-3|NA|TRBV2
TGTGCCAGCAGTAGGACTAGCGGGGGGTTTGCAGATACGCAGTATTTT
CASSRTSGGFADTQYF
>NA|TRBJ1-1|NA|TRBV19
TGTGCCAGTAACCCCCGGGGCTACACTGAAGCTTTCTTT
CASNPRGYTEAFF
>NA|TRBJ1-4|NA|TRBV19
TGTGCCAGTAGTACACATGGGGGCTTGGTAAAACTGTTTTTT
CASSTHGGLVKLFF
>NA|TRBJ1-1|NA|TRBV7-8
TGTGCCAGCAGCTTGGACGGGGACAAAGGCGCTGAAGCTTTCTTT
CASSLDGDKGAEAFF
>NA|TRBJ2-7|NA|TRBV5-1
TGCGCCAGCAGCACGATAGGGTACGAGCAGTACTTC
CASSTIGYEQYF
>TRBD1|TRBJ1-2|NA|TRBV12-5
TGTGCTAGTGGCCCCGACAGGGTTCAGAACTATGGCTACACCTTC
CASGPDRVQNYGYTF
>NA|TRBJ1-3|NA|TRBV18
TGTGCCAGCTCCCCTGCCGGGACACCTGGAAACACCATATATTTT
CASSPAGTPGNTIYF